The T cell receptor (beta chain) under discussion was sequenced for a study of CXCR3-negative and CXCR3-positive naive CD8 T cells (dated by TCRdb to about 2019). In the study overall: In total, some 150 million TRB reads were obtained, which works out to roughly 1.5 +/- 0.3 million reads per library. The diversity and physicochemical repertoire analyses included 11 donors pooled from two independent experiments. TRBV-TRBJ cluster analysis included naive subsets from about five donors and memory cells from 3 donors.

The study at large found these results: Compared with CXCR3-negative naive cells, CXCR3-positive naive cells had TRB CDR3s with higher hydrophobicity (lower Kidera factor 4), lower energy, and higher strength and volume indices. Freshly isolated PBMCs were used for most assays because CXCR3 expression went down partially after cryopreservation. Naive CXCR3-negative and CXCR3-positive cells from the same donor showed similar TRBV-TRBJ usage, whereas memory cells showed distinct patterns. Because surface CD5, which is linked to self-reactivity in mice, was comparable between the naive subsets, TCR interaction strength was also inferred from TRB CDR3 physicochemical properties. Repertoire diversity was comparably high in both naive subsets but much lower in memory CD8+ T cells.

In the case of this clonotype: Its antigen specificity is not known.

Sequenced on a NextSeq 550. The Human TCR Profiling Kit (MiLaboratory) was used to make UMI-labeled 5' RACE TRB cDNA libraries. cDNA synthesis used the entire amount of extracted RNA, and PCR amplification then used the entire amount of cDNA produced. Libraries were prepared in parallel with an identical number of PCR cycles. As for the original processing: With a requirement of at least two reads per UMI, MIGEC and MiXCR extracted about 50,000 +/- 10,000 unique UMI-labeled TRB cDNA molecules per library. Each library averaged around 42,000 +/- 9,900 functional in-frame TRB CDR3 nucleotide clonotypes without stop codons. After downsampling to 5000 UMI-labeled TRB molecules per sample, diversity metrics, including normalized Shannon-Wiener and Chao1, were computed in VDJtools. For the central five CDR3 residues, VDJtools calculated physicochemical properties weighted by clonotype size, namely interaction energy, strength, volume and Kidera factor 4. Each CDR3 protein sequence appears as one entry after TCRdb reprocessed the reads, and no DNA is included. The V and J calls were determined by TCRdb, not by the authors. In this sample's table one finds 150,000 to 180,000 distinct CDR3 sequences. About 0.44% of the sample rests with the top ten.

Each CD8+ T cell subset was flow-sorted in triplicate, with roughly 330,000 cells per subset placed directly into RLT lysis buffer. To exclude memory contaminants, naive CD8+ T cells were stringently defined as CD45RO-CCR7+CD27+CD95-. Standard density gradient centrifugation was used to isolate peripheral blood mononuclear cells from buffy coats. Naive CXCR3-negative and CXCR3-positive CD8+ T cells were flow-sorted using a FACSAria III. Total RNA was extracted from sorted cells using an RNeasy Mini Kit. This sequence originates from a human donor in good health. Some clones in this sample may be carry-over from other donors' samples. Input material: naive CXCR3+ CD8+ T cells from blood. The cell subset or site label here, explained by the study, means: CD45RO-CCR7+CD27+CD95- naive CD8+ T cells expressing CXCR3 (TNR3+).

The CDR3 has the sequence CASSEASVYGYTF. The chain joins TRBV6-1 to TRBJ1-2. The CDR3 measures 13 amino acids from cysteine to phenylalanine. DNA is not recorded here. From the germline V gene, CDR1 is MNHNS and CDR2 is SASEGT.